The 31 T cell receptor beta chains presented below share a single source sample, sequenced in a study of T cells in Graves' hyperthyroidism and ophthalmopathy. Regions amplified from RNA transcripts were the TCR beta CDR3 regions. Researchers ran a first-round RT-PCR on the TCR CDR3 using the HTBI primer set. TCRdb reprocessed the multiplex PCR reads with MiXCR, giving one entry per CDR3 protein. The top ten clones hold about 17% of a sample with hundreds of thousands of distinct CDR3 sequences, 16% of them seen once. The sample comprised blood. All receptors come from a woman aged 18-29 years with Graves' hyperthyroidism.

The genes are TRBV19 and TRBJ2-2; the D gene is possibly TRBD2 (5 bases). The germline V gene encodes CDR1 LNHDA and CDR2 SQIVND (reference sequence). The CDR3 extends over 17 amino acids. V lost 3 bases and J 1 base, leaving 15 bases between the germline ends. This CDR3 is CASSIGGRLLNTGELFF. For the CDR3, the DNA is TGTGCCAGTAGTATTGGAGGCAGATTATTGAACACCGGGGAGCTGTTTTTT.

The chain combines TRBV4-1 with TRBJ2-7; 7 positions match TRBD1. CDR1 and CDR2 from the germline V gene are MGHRA and YSYEKL. V lost 1 base and J lost 3; bases outside the gene matches: 3. The CDR3 extends over 14 amino acids. In DNA form, the CDR3 reads TGCGCCAGCAGCCAAGTAGGGGGCAACTACGAGCAGTACTTC. Translating it yields CASSQVGGNYEQYF.

There are many counts of this clonotype. This chain uses TRBV7-2 with TRBJ1-6; D remains ambiguous. This CDR3 spans 13 amino acids. CDR1 and CDR2 (germline): SGHTA, FQGNSA. V lost 5 bases, J lost 7 bases, and 9 bases lay in between. CDR3 loop: CASSPLTNSPLHF. CDR3 DNA: TGTGCCAGCAGCCCGCTGACCAATTCACCCCTCCACTTT.

This clonotype has more than one count but fewer than ten. This rearrangement joins TRBV29-1 to TRBJ1-1; maybe TRBD1 (5 bases). V lost 5 bases, J lost 6 bases, and 16 bases lay in between. The germline CDR1 and CDR2 sequences are SQVTM and ANQGSEA. The CDR3 extends over 13 amino acids. In DNA, the CDR3 is TGCAGCGTTCGAATGACAGATTTTTCTGAAGCTTTCTTT. It yields the protein CSVRMTDFSEAFF.

The chain joins TRBV20-1 to TRBJ2-1; TRBD2 aligns across 8 bases. The CDR3 is 12 residues long. With 3 bases clipped from V and 6 bases from J, the junction kept 1 base outside the gene matches. Germline CDR1 is DFQATT and CDR2 is SNEGSKA (reference sequence). CDR3: CSASAGGNEQFF. The CDR3 DNA sequence: TGCAGTGCTAGTGCGGGGGGCAATGAGCAGTTCTTC.

There are many counts of this clonotype. The rearrangement uses TRBV7-2 and TRBJ2-1; the match to TRBD2 covers 7 bases. Trimming cost V 1 base and J 7 bases; bases outside gene matches: 4. There are 14 residues in the CDR3. Germline CDR1 is SGHTA and CDR2 is FQGNSA. This CDR3 reads CASSLGGSENEQFF. CDR3 nucleotides: TGTGCCAGCAGCTTAGGCGGGAGTGAGAATGAGCAGTTCTTC.

This clonotype turned up a few times. The chain's CDR3 is CASTRGLAGPSDLRRQYF. Written as DNA, the CDR3 is TGTGCCAGCACCAGGGGACTAGCGGGCCCTTCCGATCTACGACGGCAGTACTTC. V is TRBV7-9 and J is TRBJ2-7; TRBD2 agrees at 12 bases. Losses at the gene ends were 7 bases for V and 9 bases for J; bases not matched to a gene: 22. Per germline, CDR1 SEHNR and CDR2 FQNEAQ (reference sequence). There are 18 residues in the CDR3.

Only a few counts were recorded for this clonotype. The chain has TRBV12-3 or TRBV12-4 and TRBJ1-3; D ambiguous. The V and J ends lost 7 bases and 4 bases respectively, with 11 bases between them. This CDR3 is 13 amino acids long. CDR3: CASTGVTGNTIYF. DNA for the CDR3: TGTGCCAGCACCGGGGTTACCGGAAACACCATATATTTT.

Worth noting for this clonotype: A much larger clone is a single base away; this may be a read error. J is TRBJ2-2 and V is TRBV5-1; TRBD2 matches 9 bases. The germline V gene has CDR1 SGHRS and CDR2 YFSETQ. V shed 0 bases, J shed 4 bases, and the junction held 4 bases outside the gene matches. This CDR3 contains 16 residues. CDR3 bases: TGCGCCAGCAGCTTGGTAGCGGGAGTGATCACCGGGGAGCTGTTTTTT. This codes for CASSLVAGVITGELFF.

This clonotype was counted between two and nine times. The rearrangement uses TRBV7-2 and TRBJ1-1; no clear D gene. Germline V CDR1 and CDR2: SGHTA, FQGNSA. The CDR3 sequence is 14 residues long. The V gene lost 5 bases and the J gene lost 1 base, with 11 bases spanning the gap. As DNA, the CDR3 is TGTGCCAGCAGCCCCGGGCCAGAGAACACTGAAGCTTTCTTT. The encoded protein is CASSPGPENTEAFF.

This chain connects TRBV28 to TRBJ1-1; 8 bases are a match to TRBD1. The CDR3 is 11 residues long. The V segment lost 2 bases and the J segment 11 bases; nucleotides outside the gene matches: 1. Germline V gene lookup returns CDR1 MDHEN and CDR2 SYDVKM. Here the CDR3 reads CASSLNRGAFF. The DNA of the CDR3 is TGTGCCAGCAGTTTAAACAGGGGGGCTTTCTTT.

This clonotype was detected many times. The J gene is TRBJ2-7, the V gene TRBV2, with a tentative D call TRBD1 (5 bases). Trimming took off 1 base at V and 4 bases at J, with 11 bases between the two ends. This CDR3 is built from 14 residues. CDR1 is SNHLY, CDR2 FYNNEI, per germline. In nucleotides, the CDR3 is TGTGCCAGCAGTGAAGGTAGCAGGGTGTACGAGCAGTACTTC. It specifies CASSEGSRVYEQYF.

This clonotype was seen a few times. With a much larger clone just one base away, this may be a read error. The chain carries TRBV12-3 or TRBV12-4 and TRBJ1-2, with no clear D. This CDR3 spans 14 amino acids. CDR3 DNA sequence: TGTGCCGGCAGTTTAAATTCCAGGATTTATGGCTACACCTTC. Amino acid sequence: CAGSLNSRIYGYTF.

This clonotype was seen many times. The genes are TRBV20-1 and TRBJ2-7; 7 positions match TRBD1. CDR1 DFQATT and CDR2 SNEGSKA come from the germline V gene (reference sequence). J was trimmed by 3 bases and V by 4 bases; bases with no gene match: 6. This CDR3 contains 13 residues. CDR3 in DNA: TGCAGTGCTAAATCGGACAGGTACTACGAGCAGTACTTC. Protein: CSAKSDRYYEQYF.

The chain's CDR3 is CASSLTGAGSYGYTF. The CDR3 nucleotides read TGTGCCAGCTCACTAACAGGGGCAGGCTCCTATGGCTACACCTTC. This chain links TRBV18 with TRBJ1-2, with 7 nucleotides matching TRBD1. After removal of 4 bases from V and 4 bases from J, the junction contained 9 bases not matched to a gene. This CDR3 comprises 15 residues. In germline, CDR1 is KGHSH, CDR2 LQKENI.

This clonotype showed up many times. The chain uses TRBV6-1 and TRBJ2-3; 7 bases agree with TRBD2. The CDR3 runs to 14 residues. The V gene end was trimmed by 6 bases and the J gene end by 3 bases; junction bases not matched to a gene: 6. The germline CDR1 and CDR2 sequences are MNHNS and SASEGT. The CDR3 coding sequence is TGTGCCAGCAGGCGGACTAGTGGAACAGATACGCAGTATTTT. The encoded protein is CASRRTSGTDTQYF.

V usage is TRBV12-3 or TRBV12-4 and J usage is TRBJ2-7, with D maybe TRBD1 (6 bases). V lost 2 bases and J lost 3, with 23 bases in between. This CDR3 comprises 18 residues. The chain's CDR3 is CASSLSQGPGVPIYEQYF. The CDR3 region has the DNA TGTGCCAGCAGTTTATCGCAAGGTCCAGGGGTCCCAATCTACGAGCAGTACTTC.

Remarks on this clonotype: This sequence may be a read error, since a much larger clone differs from it by one base. V is TRBV3-1 and J is TRBJ2-7; no clear D gene. The end of the DNA fits TRBJ2-1 better, so the J call may be wrong. The CDR3 totals 14 residues. Looked up from germline, CDR1 is LGHDT and CDR2 is YNNKEL (reference sequence). The CDR3: CASSQVPISYEQFF. The CDR3 bases are TGTGCCAGCAGCCAAGTACCCATTTCCTACGAGCAGTTCTTC.

There are many counts of this clonotype. This sequence joins TRBV6-2 or TRBV6-3 and TRBJ1-1; a possible D gene is TRBD1 (5 bases). V lost 6 bases and J 1 base, leaving 21 bases between the germline ends. Germline V gene lookup returns CDR1 MNHEY and CDR2 SVGEGT. This CDR3 is 17 amino acids long. The CDR3 nucleotides read TGTGCCAGCAGCGACCCCGGGACGGCAACCTCGAACACTGAAGCTTTCTTT. Its protein product is CASSDPGTATSNTEAFF.

The rearrangement links TRBV15 to TRBJ2-1, with D uncertain. This CDR3 region has 11 residues. V gave up 7 bases and J gave up 5 bases, with 6 bases separating them. Germline-derived CDR1 and CDR2 are LNHNV and YYDKDF (reference sequence). The CDR3: CATTLDNEQFF. DNA for the CDR3: TGTGCCACCACACTCGACAATGAGCAGTTCTTC.

The chain uses TRBV6-1 and TRBJ2-3, with 10 bases fitting TRBD1. CDR3 length: 19 residues. Per germline, CDR1 MNHNS and CDR2 SASEGT. After removal of 6 bases from V and 3 bases from J, the junction contained 18 bases not matched to a gene. DNA of the CDR3: TGTGCCAGCAGCCAACAAAGAGTACCGGACAGGGGGGGTACAGATACGCAGTATTTT. Its translation is CASSQQRVPDRGGTDTQYF.

This clonotype was observed many times. One end of the junction does not line up with germline, which may come from a read error. This chain links TRBV12-3 or TRBV12-4 with TRBJ2-7, with a weak D call TRBD2 (5 bases). The CDR3 consists of 12 residues. For the CDR3, the DNA is TGCGCCAGCAGCCCACGGGGCTACGAGCAGTACTTC. Its translation: CASSPRGYEQYF.

The gene calls are TRBV7-2 and TRBJ1-3, with 7 bases identical to TRBD1. The CDR3 loop spans 19 amino acids. The germline V gene encodes CDR1 SGHTA and CDR2 FQGNSA. The V and J ends lost 5 bases and 0 bases, in that order; junction bases with no gene match: 16. CDR3 in amino acids: CASSQHNRQGPSSGNTIYF. DNA of the CDR3: TGTGCCAGCAGCCAGCACAATCGACAGGGACCTAGCTCTGGAAACACCATATATTTT. Based on the CDR3 plus reference TRBV7-2 and TRBJ1-3, the full variable domain is GAGVSQSPSNKVTEKGKDVELRCDPISGHTALYWYRQSLGQGLEFLIYFQGNSAPDKSGLPSDRFSAERTGGSVSTLTIQRTQQEDSAVYLCASSQHNRQGPSSGNTIYFGEGSWLTVV.

This clonotype was seen ten or more times. The rearrangement links TRBV28 to TRBJ2-7; D is possibly TRBD2 (5 bases). Trimming pared 6 bases from V and 2 bases from J, leaving 17 bases between. The CDR3 is made up of 15 amino acids. Germline V lookup: CDR1 MDHEN, CDR2 SYDVKM. The CDR3 region has the DNA TGTGCCAGCAGGACCATACTTCGGGATGCCTACGAGCAGTACTTC. It translates to CASRTILRDAYEQYF. Complete variable domain (other parts from reference TRBV28 and TRBJ2-7): DVKVTQSSRYLVKRTGEKVFLECVQDMDHENMFWYRQDPGLGLRLIYFSYDVKMKEKGDIPEGYSVSREKKERFSLILESASTNQTSMYLCASRTILRDAYEQYFGPGTRLTVT.

V is TRBV15 and J is TRBJ1-1; D is ambiguous. This CDR3 has 15 residues. V gave up 1 base and J gave up 4 bases, with 13 bases separating them. Germline V lookup: CDR1 LNHNV, CDR2 YYDKDF (reference sequence). DNA of the CDR3: TGTGCCACCAGCAGAGCCCACCCACCCCGCACTGAAGCTTTCTTT. Encoded protein: CATSRAHPPRTEAFF.

V is TRBV5-1 and J is TRBJ1-6; D call uncertain. The CDR3 runs to 15 residues. With 0 bases removed from V and 5 bases from J, the gap between germline ends came to 9 bases. CDR1 and CDR2 (germline): SGHRS, YFSETQ. CDR3 DNA: TGCGCCAGCAGCTTGGAAGGGTCTCATAATTCACCCCTCCACTTT. Amino acid sequence: CASSLEGSHNSPLHF.

The chain carries TRBV19 and TRBJ1-3; no clear D gene. There are 15 residues in the CDR3. The germline CDR1 and CDR2 sequences are LNHDA and SQIVND (reference sequence). With 2 bases removed from V and 0 bases from J, the gap between germline ends came to 8 bases. The CDR3 nucleotides read TGTGCCAGTAGTATAAAATCCAACTCTGGAAACACCATATATTTT. It is translated as CASSIKSNSGNTIYF.

The table lists this clonotype with a few counts. A single base separates this from a much larger clone, so it may be a read error. The rearrangement joins TRBV5-1 to TRBJ1-1; 7 nucleotides line up with TRBD1. This CDR3 contains 15 residues. Germline loops: CDR1 SGHRS, CDR2 YFSETQ. CDR3 in DNA: TGCGCCAGCAGCCGCGACGGACAGGCGAACACTGAAGCTCTCTTT. Translation: CASSRDGQANTEALF.

This clonotype was counted only a few times. The chain has TRBV6-2 or TRBV6-3 and TRBJ2-3; D possibly corresponds to TRBD1 (5 bases). The length of the CDR3 is 15 residues. V lost 2 bases to trimming and J lost 4 bases, with 13 bases between them. Germline assignment: CDR1 MNHEY and CDR2 SVGEGT. CDR3 in amino acids: CASSYREGAPDTQYF. The CDR3 nucleotides read TGTGCCAGCAGTTACCGAGAAGGGGCGCCAGATACGCAGTATTTT.

This clonotype was recorded a few times. The chain employs TRBV7-3 and TRBJ2-2; 9 bases line up with TRBD1. The V and J ends lost 5 bases and 4 bases, in that order; junction bases with no gene match: 5. Looked up from germline, CDR1 is SGHTA and CDR2 is FQGTGA. CDR3 length equals 15 residues. The CDR3 bases are TGTGCCAGCAGCCTCGGACAGGGGACCACCGGGGAGCTGTTTTTT. Residues: CASSLGQGTTGELFF.

This clonotype was observed many times. The rearrangement joins TRBV12-3 or TRBV12-4 to TRBJ2-7; D may match TRBD1 or TRBD2 (5 bases each). V was trimmed by 5 bases and J by 2 bases, leaving 19 bases between them. The CDR3 sequence is 16 residues long. In DNA, the CDR3 is TGTGCCAGCAGTCCAGCGCCTGGGGGTGGTACCTACGAGCAGTACTTC. Encoded protein: CASSPAPGGGTYEQYF.